This T cell receptor beta chain was identified during a study of patients and donors after allogeneic stem cell transplantation (dated by TCRdb to the early 2020s). V is cut by 6 bases and J by 2 bases, and the space between the germline ends is 11 bases. The germline V gene gives CDR1 as SGDLS and CDR2 as YYNGEE. Counted from cysteine to phenylalanine, this CDR3 has 13 amino acids. Of all the DNA, just the CDR3 is kept, 39 bases in frame from base 1. As to this clonotype: It has no known antigen specificity. The input lacks base qualities; no much larger clone sits a single base away.

Receptor libraries were prepared by RT-PCR. The sequencing machine was a NextSeq 550. TCRdb applied fastp at Q25 and MiXCR to the public reads, then kept only in-frame beta chains. Merged by CDR3 protein, the rows form single entries marked with the most common genes and DNA. A total of about a million distinct CDR3 sequences appear in this sample, under 20% of them only once. Roughly 6.4% of the sample is in the top ten clones. The material sequenced was blood, either unsorted or a sorted T cell fraction (not recorded which). The TCR comes from a human donor who was either an allogeneic HSCT recipient or a stem cell or donor lymphocyte infusion donor (not recorded which). It is not recorded whose cells these are; they may come from a transplant donor. The rearranged segments are TRBV9 and TRBJ2-5; there is no confident call for the D gene. The DNA is TGTGCCAGCATCGCCCATCCTCAAGAGACCCAGTACTTC. It encodes CASIAHPQETQYF.